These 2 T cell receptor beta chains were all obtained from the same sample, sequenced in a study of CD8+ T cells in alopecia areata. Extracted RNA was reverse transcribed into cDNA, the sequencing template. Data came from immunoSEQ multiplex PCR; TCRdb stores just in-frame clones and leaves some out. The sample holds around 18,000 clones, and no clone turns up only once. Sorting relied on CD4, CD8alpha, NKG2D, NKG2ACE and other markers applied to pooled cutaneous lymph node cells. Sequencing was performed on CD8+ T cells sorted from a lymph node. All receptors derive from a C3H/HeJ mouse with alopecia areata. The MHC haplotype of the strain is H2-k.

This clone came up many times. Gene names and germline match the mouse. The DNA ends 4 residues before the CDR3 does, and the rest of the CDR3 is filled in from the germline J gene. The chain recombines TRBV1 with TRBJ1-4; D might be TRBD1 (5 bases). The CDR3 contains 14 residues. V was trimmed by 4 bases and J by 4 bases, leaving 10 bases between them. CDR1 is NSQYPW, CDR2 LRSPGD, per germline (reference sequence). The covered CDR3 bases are TGCACCTGCAGTGTCAGGGAGGGCAACGAA. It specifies CTCSVREGNE. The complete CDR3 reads CTCSVREGNERLFF.

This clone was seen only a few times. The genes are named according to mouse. The covered CDR3 bases are TGTGCCAGCAGTATCGAGGGGAACACA. Its translation: CASSIEGNT. The whole CDR3 protein is CASSIEGNTEVFF. This chain connects TRBV19 to TRBJ1-1; D uncertain. Coverage ceases 4 residues before the CDR3 finishes, and the germline J gene fills in the end. The CDR3 has 13 residues. The germline V gene encodes CDR1 FNHDT and CDR2 SITEND (reference sequence). Trimming took off 2 bases at V and 1 base at J, with 6 bases between the two ends.